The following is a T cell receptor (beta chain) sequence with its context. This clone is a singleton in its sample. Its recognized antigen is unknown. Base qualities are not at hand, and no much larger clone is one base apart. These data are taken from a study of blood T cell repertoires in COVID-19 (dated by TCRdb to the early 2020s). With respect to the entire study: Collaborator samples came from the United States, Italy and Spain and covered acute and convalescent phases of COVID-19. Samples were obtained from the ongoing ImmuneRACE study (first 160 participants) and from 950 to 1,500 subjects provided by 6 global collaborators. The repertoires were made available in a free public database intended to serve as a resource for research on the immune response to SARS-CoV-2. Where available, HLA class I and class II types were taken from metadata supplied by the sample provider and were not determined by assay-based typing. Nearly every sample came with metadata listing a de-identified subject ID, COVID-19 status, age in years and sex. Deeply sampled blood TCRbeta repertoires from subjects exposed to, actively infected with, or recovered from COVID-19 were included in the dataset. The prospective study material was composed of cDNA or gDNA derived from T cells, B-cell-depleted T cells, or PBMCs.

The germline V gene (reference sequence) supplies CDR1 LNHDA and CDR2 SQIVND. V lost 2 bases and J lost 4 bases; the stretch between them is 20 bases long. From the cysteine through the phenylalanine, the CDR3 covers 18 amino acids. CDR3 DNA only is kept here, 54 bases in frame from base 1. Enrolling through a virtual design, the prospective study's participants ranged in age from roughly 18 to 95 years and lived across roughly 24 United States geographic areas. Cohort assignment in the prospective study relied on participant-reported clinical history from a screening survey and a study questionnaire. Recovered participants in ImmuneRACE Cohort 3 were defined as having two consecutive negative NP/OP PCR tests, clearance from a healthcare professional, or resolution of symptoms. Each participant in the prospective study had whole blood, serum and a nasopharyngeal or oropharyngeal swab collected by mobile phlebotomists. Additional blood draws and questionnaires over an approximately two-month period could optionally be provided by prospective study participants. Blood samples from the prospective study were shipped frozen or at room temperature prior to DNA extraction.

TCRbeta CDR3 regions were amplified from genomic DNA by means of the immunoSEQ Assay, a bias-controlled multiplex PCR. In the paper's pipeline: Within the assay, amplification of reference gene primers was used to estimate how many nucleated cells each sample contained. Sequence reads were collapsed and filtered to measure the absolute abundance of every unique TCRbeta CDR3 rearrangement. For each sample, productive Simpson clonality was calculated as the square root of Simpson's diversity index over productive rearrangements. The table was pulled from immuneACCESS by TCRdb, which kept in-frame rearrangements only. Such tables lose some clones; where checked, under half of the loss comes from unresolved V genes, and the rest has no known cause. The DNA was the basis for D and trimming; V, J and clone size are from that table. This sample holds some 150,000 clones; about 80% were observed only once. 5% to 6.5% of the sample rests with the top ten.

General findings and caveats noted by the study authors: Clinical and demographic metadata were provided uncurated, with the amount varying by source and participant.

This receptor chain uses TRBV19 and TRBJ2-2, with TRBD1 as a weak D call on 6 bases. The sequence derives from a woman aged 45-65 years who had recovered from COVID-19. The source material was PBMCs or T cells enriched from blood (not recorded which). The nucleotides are TGTGCCAGTAGTATATACAGCGGAAGTACAGGGTCCACCGGGGAGCTGTTTTTT. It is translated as CASSIYSGSTGSTGELFF.